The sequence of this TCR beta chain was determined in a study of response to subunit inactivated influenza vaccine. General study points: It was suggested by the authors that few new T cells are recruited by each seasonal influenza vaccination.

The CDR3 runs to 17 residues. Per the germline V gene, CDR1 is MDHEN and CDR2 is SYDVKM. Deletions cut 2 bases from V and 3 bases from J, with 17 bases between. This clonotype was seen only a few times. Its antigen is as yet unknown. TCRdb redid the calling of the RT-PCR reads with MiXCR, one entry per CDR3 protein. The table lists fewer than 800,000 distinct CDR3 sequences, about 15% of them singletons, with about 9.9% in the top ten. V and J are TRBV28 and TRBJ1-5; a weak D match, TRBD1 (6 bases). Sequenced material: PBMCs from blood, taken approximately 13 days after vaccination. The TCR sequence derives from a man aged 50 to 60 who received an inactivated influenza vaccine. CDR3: CASSLIVSAGVNQPQHF. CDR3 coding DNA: TGTGCCAGCAGTTTAATCGTTTCGGCAGGGGTCAATCAGCCCCAGCATTTT.